A single sample gave rise to the 24 T cell receptor beta chains below, sequenced in a study of blood T cell repertoires in COVID-19. This table comes from immunoSEQ multiplex PCR, and its TCRdb copy is limited to in-frame clones, with some not included. The data show 250,000 to 300,000 clones, with more than 75% seen just once and 2.3% held by the top ten. The sample comprised PBMCs or T cells enriched from blood (not recorded which). All receptors come from a woman in her thirties or forties with acute COVID-19.

The CDR3 is CASTRDRGRMSYGYTF. The CDR3 coding sequence is TGTGCCAGCACCCGGGACAGGGGGCGCATGTCCTATGGCTACACCTTC. The chain combines TRBV2 with TRBJ1-2; 12 bases align to TRBD1. The CDR3 totals 16 residues. V lost 7 bases, J lost 4 bases, and 10 bases stayed unmatched. Germline V gene sequence: CDR1 SNHLY, CDR2 FYNNEI. Together with reference TRBV2 and TRBJ1-2, the CDR3 gives the full variable domain: EPEVTQTPSHQVTQMGQEVILRCVPISNHLYFYWYRQILGQKVEFLVSFYNNEISEKSEIFDDQFSVERPDGSNFTLKIRSTKLEDSAMYFCASTRDRGRMSYGYTFGSGTRLTVV.

The chain combines TRBV29-1 with TRBJ2-1, with 7 bases identical to TRBD2. The trim removed 4 bases at V and 9 bases at J, leaving 9 bases unmatched. CDR3 length equals 13 residues. Germline assignment: CDR1 SQVTM and CDR2 ANQGSEA. The CDR3 nucleotides are TGCAGCGTTGGTATCGGGAGGAACAGTGAGCAGTTCTTC. Translating it yields CSVGIGRNSEQFF.

The V and J genes are TRBV13 and TRBJ1-1; D not resolved. This CDR3 is 14 amino acids long. V lost 5 bases to trimming and J lost 0 bases, with 10 bases between them. Germline V gene sequence: CDR1 PRHDT, CDR2 FYEKMQ (reference sequence). The CDR3 loop is CASSHEELNTEAFF. CDR3 sequence (DNA): TGTGCCAGCAGCCACGAGGAATTGAACACTGAAGCTTTCTTT.

The CDR3 spells CASSQGQGVNTQYF. CDR3 sequence (DNA): TGTGCCAGCAGCCAGGGACAGGGGGTTAATACGCAGTATTTT. The chain combines TRBV7-2 with TRBJ2-3, with 11 positions matching TRBD1. The germline CDR1 and CDR2 sequences are SGHTA and FQGNSA. This CDR3 is built from 14 residues. V trimming: 5 bases; J trimming: 7 bases; junction bases outside the gene matches: 5.

Comment on this clone: Distinct nucleotide sequences in the sample also encode this CDR3. The chain employs TRBV9 and TRBJ1-4; 7 bases are a match to TRBD1. The CDR3 is made up of 15 amino acids. J lost 5 bases, V lost 5 bases, and 9 bases had no gene match. The V gene's germline CDR1 is SGDLS and CDR2 YYNGEE. The CDR3, as DNA: TGTGCCAGCAGTGTCTCGGGACAGCTGAATGAAAAACTGTTTTTT. Translation gives CASSVSGQLNEKLFF.

This chain joins TRBV24-1 and TRBJ2-1, with a possible D match to TRBD2 (6 bases). CDR3 length equals 12 residues. From germline, CDR1 is KGHDR and CDR2 SFDVKD. The V end lost 12 bases, the J end lost 5 bases, and 13 bases lay between the germline ends. Written as DNA, the CDR3 is TGTGCCTCCACGGCGGGGAACAATGAGCAGTTCTTC. Translation: CASTAGNNEQFF.

Here the CDR3 DNA reads TGTGCCAGCAGGAGGGAGGGAGATACGCAGTATTTT. This codes for CASRREGDTQYF. V usage is TRBV2 and J usage is TRBJ2-3, with 7 bases lining up with TRBD2. V shed 6 bases, J shed 5 bases, and the junction held 2 bases outside the gene matches. The CDR3 contains 12 residues. CDR1 and CDR2 from the germline V gene are SNHLY and FYNNEI. Together with reference TRBV2 and TRBJ2-3, the CDR3 gives the full variable domain: EPEVTQTPSHQVTQMGQEVILRCVPISNHLYFYWYRQILGQKVEFLVSFYNNEISEKSEIFDDQFSVERPDGSNFTLKIRSTKLEDSAMYFCASRREGDTQYFGPGTRLTVL.

V usage is TRBV24-1 and J usage is TRBJ2-2; D might be TRBD1 (6 bases). V lost 7 bases and J 3 bases, leaving 8 bases between the germline ends. CDR3 size: 13 residues. Germline V gene sequence: CDR1 KGHDR, CDR2 SFDVKD. As DNA, the CDR3 is TGTGCCACCAGACGGACAGACACCGGGGAGCTGTTTTTT. It yields the protein CATRRTDTGELFF.

The rearrangement links TRBV28 to TRBJ2-7; D remains unclear. V was clipped by 4 bases and J by 4 bases, with 17 bases between them. The CDR3 is 15 amino acids. Germline V gene lookup returns CDR1 MDHEN and CDR2 SYDVKM. CDR3 in amino acids: CASSSPRSNIYEQYF. In DNA form, the CDR3 reads TGTGCCAGCAGTTCCCCTCGCTCTAATATTTACGAGCAGTACTTC.

The J gene is TRBJ2-5, the V gene TRBV7-9; 10 bases line up with TRBD2. Germline V gene data show CDR1 as SEHNR and CDR2 as FQNEAQ (reference sequence). The CDR3 is made up of 18 amino acids. The V segment lost 4 bases and the J segment 4 bases; nucleotides outside the gene matches: 15. The CDR3 spells CASSSLAGVDRGGETQYF. The CDR3 DNA is TGTGCCAGCAGCTCCCTAGCGGGAGTTGACCGGGGTGGAGAGACCCAGTACTTC.

This chain uses TRBV6-5 with TRBJ2-5; maybe TRBD1 (6 bases). This CDR3 contains 16 residues. V lost 0 bases and J 3 bases, leaving 14 bases between the germline ends. Germline CDR1 is MNHEY and CDR2 is SVGAGI. Here the CDR3 DNA reads TGTGCCAGCAGTTACTCGATCTGGACAGCGAAAGAGACCCAGTACTTC. Residues: CASSYSIWTAKETQYF.

The V gene is TRBV7-2, the J gene TRBJ2-3, with 9 bases aligning to TRBD1. With 6 bases clipped from V and 1 base from J, the junction kept 5 bases outside the gene matches. Looked up from germline, CDR1 is SGHTA and CDR2 is FQGNSA. The CDR3 totals 15 residues. CDR3 nucleotides: TGTGCCAGCAGTACCGGGACAGGGCGCACAGATACGCAGTATTTT. The encoded protein is CASSTGTGRTDTQYF. The variable domain in full, with the rest retrieved from reference TRBV7-2 and TRBJ2-3, is GAGVSQSPSNKVTEKGKDVELRCDPISGHTALYWYRQSLGQGLEFLIYFQGNSAPDKSGLPSDRFSAERTGGSVSTLTIQRTQQEDSAVYLCASSTGTGRTDTQYFGPGTRLTVL.

This clone was seen once. Here the CDR3 DNA reads TGTGCCTGGAGTGACTCCCCCACCGGGGAGCTGTTTTTT. Its protein product is CAWSDSPTGELFF. This chain joins TRBV30 and TRBJ2-2; D unclear. V gave up 1 base and J gave up 4 bases, with 7 bases separating them. There are 13 residues in the CDR3. Germline V lookup: CDR1 GTSNPN, CDR2 SVGIG (reference sequence).

This sequence joins TRBV11-3 and TRBJ2-3; tentative D call: TRBD2 (5 bases). V was pared by 0 bases and J by 0 bases, with 13 bases between. Per the germline V gene, CDR1 is SGHNT and CDR2 is YENEEA. CDR3 length: 17 residues. CDR3 in DNA: TGTGCCAGCAGCTTAGACGTTCCGGGGTCTAGCACAGATACGCAGTATTTT. Translating gives CASSLDVPGSSTDTQYF.

This chain uses TRBV28 with TRBJ2-7; no clear D. Germline V gene data show CDR1 as MDHEN and CDR2 as SYDVKM. Between the trimmed V and J ends, which lost 8 bases and 3 bases, there was a span of 8 bases. This CDR3 region has 11 residues. CDR3 nucleotide sequence: TGTGCCAGCGGGCTTTTCTACGAGCAGTACTTC. This translates into CASGLFYEQYF.

As for this clone: One end of the junction fails to match germline, which may point to a read error. This sequence joins TRBV4-1 and TRBJ2-3; a weak D match, TRBD1 (6 bases). The CDR3 length is 18 residues. CDR1 and CDR2 from the germline V gene are MGHRA and YSYEKL. DNA for the CDR3: TGCGCCAGCAGGCAAGTTCCAGGGGTTGGCCTCGGCACAGATACGCAGTATTTT. Residues: CASRQVPGVGLGTDTQYF.

This clone has just one count. V and J are TRBV28 and TRBJ2-7, with 8 bases that match TRBD2. There are 15 residues in the CDR3. V lost 6 bases and J lost 1; bases outside the gene matches: 8. Germline loops: CDR1 MDHEN, CDR2 SYDVKM. CDR3 region: CASRGHVAGSYEQYF. The DNA for the CDR3 is TGTGCCAGCAGAGGCCATGTAGCGGGGTCCTACGAGCAGTACTTC.

The chain recombines TRBV7-9 with TRBJ2-3, with 12 bases lining up with TRBD2. The CDR3 length is 19 residues. Germline V gives CDR1 SEHNR, CDR2 FQNEAQ (reference sequence). V trimming: 4 bases; J trimming: 1 base; junction bases outside the gene matches: 12. The CDR3 here is CASSWLAGGFETGTDTQYF. CDR3 DNA sequence: TGTGCCAGCAGCTGGCTAGCGGGAGGGTTCGAGACCGGCACAGATACGCAGTATTTT.

The count of this clone is one. The J gene is TRBJ1-6, the V gene TRBV5-4; 9 bases are shared with TRBD1. CDR1 SGHNT and CDR2 YYREEE come from the germline V gene (reference sequence). Trimming removed 4 bases from V and 4 bases from J; junction bases left unmatched: 9. The CDR3 consists of 17 residues. CDR3: CASSTGQGLAYNSPLHF. Written as DNA, the CDR3 is TGTGCCAGCAGCACCGGACAGGGGCTCGCTTATAATTCACCCCTCCACTTT.

V gene TRBV11-3 combines with J gene TRBJ1-1; TRBD1 matches 7 bases. The CDR3 sequence is 11 residues long. Germline V CDR1 and CDR2: SGHNT, YENEEA. Trimming removed 6 bases from V and 6 bases from J; junction bases left unmatched: 1. The CDR3 loop is CASRDRAEAFF. In DNA form, the CDR3 reads TGTGCCAGCAGAGACAGGGCTGAAGCTTTCTTT.

The chain couples TRBV28 to TRBJ1-2; weak D call: TRBD1 (6 bases). The CDR3 runs to 13 residues. CDR1 MDHEN and CDR2 SYDVKM come from the germline V gene. Trimming shortened V by 7 bases and J by 7 bases, and 16 bases separated the two germline ends. The CDR3, as DNA: TGTGCCAGCACAGCCGCCGTAGGGGGTGGCTACACCTTC. Residues: CASTAAVGGGYTF.

The V gene is TRBV3-1 (or the pseudogene TRBV3-2), the J gene TRBJ2-1; 9 bases map to TRBD2. The CDR3 is 15 amino acids. V lost 5 bases to trimming and J lost 4 bases; unmatched junction nucleotides: 6. Per germline, CDR1 LGHDT and CDR2 YNNKEL (reference sequence). The CDR3 is CASSYSGRVYNEQFF. The CDR3 region has the DNA TGTGCCAGCAGCTATAGCGGGAGAGTTTACAATGAGCAGTTCTTC.

This chain joins TRBV18 and TRBJ1-6; tentative D call: TRBD1 (6 bases). The V end was cut by 2 bases, the J end by 10 bases, with 15 bases between. Germline V gene data show CDR1 as KGHSH and CDR2 as LQKENI. This CDR3 comprises 15 residues. CDR3 nucleotides: TGTGCCAGCTCACCATCGGAAGCGGGGGGCTCACCCCTCCACTTT. Its translation is CASSPSEAGGSPLHF.

The rearrangement links TRBV6-6 to TRBJ1-3, with D maybe TRBD1 (6 bases). CDR3 length: 12 amino acids. Looked up from germline, CDR1 is MNHNY and CDR2 is SVGAGI (reference sequence). The V end lost 4 bases, the J end lost 10 bases, and 11 bases lay between the germline ends. The CDR3 reads CASSSTGWTIYF. The CDR3 nucleotides are TGTGCCAGCAGTTCGACAGGCTGGACCATATATTTT.